This T cell receptor beta chain comes out of a study of blood T cells in healthy people across ages. General observations from the study: Greater diversity and more naive CD4+ cells were seen in long-lived donors than in aged donors.

With regard to this clonotype: As yet, its antigen is unknown.

Through a sample-barcoded 5' primer and a J-beta primer mix, a second PCR was run for about 7 to 12 cycles. A 12-random-nucleotide template-switch adaptor tagged each cDNA molecule. Paired-end reads containing CDR3 totaled no fewer than 2.5 million for each sample. TCRdb itself ran the 5' RACE reads through MiXCR, one entry per CDR3 protein. The table includes 1.5 million to 2 million distinct CDR3 sequences, roughly 49% detected once. Material for sequencing was blood. This clonotype was sampled from a middle-aged woman in good health.

The CDR3 loop is CASSKGQGRTGANVLTF. The CDR3 nucleotides are TGTGCCAGCAGCAAAGGACAGGGGAGAACTGGGGCCAACGTCCTGACTTTC. The chain links TRBV7-9 to TRBJ2-6; 9 bases line up with TRBD1. Germline values: CDR1 SEHNR, CDR2 FQNEAQ (reference sequence). This CDR3 comprises 17 residues. Trimming took 5 bases from V and 2 from J; bases not matched to a gene: 7.